The T cell receptor (beta chain) described here comes from a study of blood T cell repertoires in COVID-19. CDR3 length: 16 residues. Trimming pared 6 bases from V and 2 bases from J, leaving 18 bases between. CDR1 LNHDA and CDR2 SQIVND come from the germline V gene (reference sequence). This clone was seen a single time. The method was immunoSEQ multiplex PCR; TCRdb's version includes in-frame clones alone and lacks a portion of them. Of approximately 320,000 clones listed, just under 90% are singletons. The chain combines TRBV19 with TRBJ2-3; D might be TRBD1 (6 bases). The specimen was peripheral blood. The receptor's source is a woman aged 25-40 years with COVID-19, enrolled during active disease. The CDR3 loop is CASRLRAGTITDTQYF. The CDR3 coding sequence is TGTGCCAGTAGACTTAGAGCCGGGACAATCACAGATACGCAGTATTTT.